Sequencing of this T cell receptor (beta chain) was carried out in a study of memory B cells and T cells in multiple sclerosis. CDR3 length: 17 amino acids. The germline V gene has CDR1 SGHDT and CDR2 YYEEEE. Trimming took off 2 bases at V and 4 bases at J, with 21 bases between the two ends. The repertoire was sequenced with immunoSEQ multiplex PCR; TCRdb's copy has only in-frame clones and lacks some. The sample yields 40,000 to 50,000 clones, over 75% seen once. A word on this clone: Its cognate antigen is unknown.

General observations from the study: Shared clonotype counts depended on differing compartment clone-set sizes and were normalized.

Separate sequencing covered autoproliferating (CFSE-dim) and non-proliferating (CFSE-high) T cells from stimulus-free culture. Replicate wells were pooled after 7 days of stimulus-free culture of some 55 million CFSE-labeled PBMCs. Specimen: PBMCs from blood kept in culture. The origin of this receptor is a human donor with multiple sclerosis. This chain connects TRBV5-6 to TRBJ2-5; either TRBD1 or TRBD2 may supply D (6 bases each). The DNA of the CDR3 is TGTGCCAGCAGCTTTGTTAGGTGGGGGGCGTTAGGAGAGACCCAGTACTTC. Translation: CASSFVRWGALGETQYF.